Listed here are 29 T cell receptor beta chains from one sample, sequenced in a study of T cell changes during pregnancy in multiple sclerosis. Profiled with immunoSEQ multiplex PCR; TCRdb holds only in-frame clones, not every one. The sample yields approximately 34,000 clones, around 90% seen once. The source was CD4+ T cells from peripheral blood mononuclear cells, collected after pregnancy. The receptors were gathered from a female donor with multiple sclerosis, enrolled in a pregnancy study.

The genes are TRBV9 and TRBJ2-2, with 7 bases lining up with TRBD2. This CDR3 spans 16 amino acids. V was pared by 3 bases and J by 1 base, with 6 bases of the junction left unmatched. The germline V gene encodes CDR1 SGDLS and CDR2 YYNGEE. CDR3 loop: CASSAWGGRNTGELFF. Written as DNA, the CDR3 is TGTGCCAGCAGCGCTTGGGGGGGGAGGAACACCGGGGAGCTGTTTTTT. The full variable domain, in which reference TRBV9 and TRBJ2-2 provide the parts outside the CDR3, is DSGVTQTPKHLITATGQRVTLRCSPRSGDLSVYWYQQSLDQGLQFLIQYYNGEERAKGNILERFSAQQFPDLHSELNLSSLELGDSALYFCASSAWGGRNTGELFFGEGSRLTVL.

This sequence joins TRBV7-8 and TRBJ2-7; 13 bases map to TRBD2. The CDR3 is made up of 18 amino acids. Germline trimming cut 5 bases from V and 0 bases from J; bases unmatched to any gene: 10. Germline-derived CDR1 and CDR2 are SGHVS and FQNEAQ. CDR3: CASSAHRLAGGPSYEQYF. The DNA of the CDR3 is TGTGCCAGCAGCGCCCACCGACTAGCGGGGGGCCCCTCCTACGAGCAGTACTTC.

The chain recombines TRBV5-1 with TRBJ2-7; D perhaps matches TRBD1 (5 bases). V lost 2 bases to trimming and J lost 6 bases, with 9 bases between them. From germline, CDR1 is SGHRS and CDR2 YFSETQ. The CDR3 extends over 12 amino acids. CDR3 sequence: CASSLRGSEQYF. DNA of the CDR3: TGCGCCAGCAGCTTAAGGGGCAGCGAGCAGTACTTC.

The chain combines TRBV5-1 with TRBJ2-2; 10 bases are a match to TRBD2. Germline trimming cut 1 base from V and 5 bases from J; bases unmatched to any gene: 5. This CDR3 has 16 amino acids. Germline CDR1 reads SGHRS; CDR2 reads YFSETQ. CDR3 DNA: TGCGCCAGCAGCTTGTTGGCTAGCGGGGGAACCGGGGAGCTGTTTTTT. As protein: CASSLLASGGTGELFF.

The CDR3 nucleotides read TGTGCCAGCACCACACCCGCAGCGGGGGGGCGGTACAATGAGCAGTTCTTC. Its protein product is CASTTPAAGGRYNEQFF. The chain employs TRBV7-2 and TRBJ2-1; 10 bases map to TRBD2. The CDR3 sequence is 17 residues long. Germline CDR1 is SGHTA and CDR2 is FQGNSA. J gave up 4 bases and V 7 bases, and 13 bases lay outside the gene matches.

The rearrangement joins TRBV2 to TRBJ2-1; 7 positions agree with TRBD1. In germline, CDR1 is SNHLY, CDR2 FYNNEI. This CDR3 has 13 residues. Trimming at V came to 7 bases and at J to 8 bases, leaving 8 bases not matched to a gene. CDR3 in amino acids: CASTWGQYDEQFF. The CDR3, as DNA: TGTGCCAGCACTTGGGGACAGTACGATGAGCAGTTCTTC.

The chain couples TRBV7-3 to TRBJ2-5, with TRBD2 matching over 7 bases. The trim removed 2 bases at V and 4 bases at J, leaving 4 bases unmatched. This CDR3 is 14 amino acids long. Germline loops: CDR1 SGHTA, CDR2 FQGTGA. In nucleotides, the CDR3 is TGTGCCAGCAGCTTATTCGGCGGGGGAGAGACCCAGTACTTC. Its translation is CASSLFGGGETQYF.

The chain links TRBV5-1 to TRBJ1-1; possible D gene TRBD1, 5 bases. Trimming left V 2 bases short and J 4 bases short, with 15 bases between. CDR1 is SGHRS, CDR2 YFSETQ, per germline. This CDR3 has 15 residues. The CDR3 here is CASSLTQGTGTEAFF. CDR3 sequence (DNA): TGCGCCAGCAGCTTAACCCAGGGTACGGGCACTGAAGCTTTCTTT.

The chain has TRBV18 and TRBJ1-1, with D possibly matching TRBD1 (5 bases). V was pared by 3 bases and J by 5 bases, with 13 bases between. This CDR3 is 14 amino acids long. Germline V CDR1 and CDR2: KGHSH, LQKENI. The CDR3, as DNA: TGTGCCAGCTCACCGACGACAGCGAGGACTGAAGCTTTCTTT. Its protein is CASSPTTARTEAFF.

J is TRBJ2-2 and V is TRBV7-2; D ambiguous. The ends were cut back, 3 bases at V and 9 bases at J, with 5 bases in the middle. The germline V gene has CDR1 SGHTA and CDR2 FQGNSA. The CDR3 sequence is 11 residues long. CDR3 amino acids: CASSFHRELFF. The CDR3 DNA reads TGTGCCAGCAGCTTCCATCGGGAGCTGTTTTTT.

The V gene is TRBV20-1, the J gene TRBJ1-2; no firm D call. Germline V gene lookup returns CDR1 DFQATT and CDR2 SNEGSKA (reference sequence). This CDR3 has 11 residues. Deletions cut 3 bases from V and 4 bases from J, with 6 bases between. As DNA, the CDR3 is TGCAGTGCTAGGCCCAGCTATGGCTACACCTTC. Residues: CSARPSYGYTF.

The chain is built from TRBV7-9 and TRBJ2-4; TRBD1 aligns across 7 bases. Per the germline V gene, CDR1 is SEHNR and CDR2 is FQNEAQ (reference sequence). V was pared by 5 bases and J by 0 bases, with 13 bases of the junction left unmatched. CDR3 length: 18 amino acids. CDR3 protein: CASSPQGQLLLAKNIQYF. The CDR3, as DNA: TGTGCCAGCAGCCCCCAGGGACAGCTGCTTCTAGCCAAAAACATTCAGTACTTC.

This sequence joins TRBV2 and TRBJ2-1; 11 bases fit TRBD2. The CDR3 sequence is 15 residues long. Germline loops: CDR1 SNHLY, CDR2 FYNNEI. Trimming cost V 7 bases and J 8 bases; bases outside gene matches: 10. This chain's CDR3 is CASTDGVAGGDEQFF. Written as DNA, the CDR3 is TGTGCCAGCACCGACGGGGTAGCGGGGGGGGATGAGCAGTTCTTC. The variable domain in full, completed from reference TRBV2 and TRBJ2-1, reads EPEVTQTPSHQVTQMGQEVILRCVPISNHLYFYWYRQILGQKVEFLVSFYNNEISEKSEIFDDQFSVERPDGSNFTLKIRSTKLEDSAMYFCASTDGVAGGDEQFFGPGTRLTVL.

The V call is TRBV10-3, the J call TRBJ2-7; 10 positions match TRBD1. CDR1 is ENHRY and CDR2 is SYGVKD in the germline V gene. The CDR3 spans 16 residues. The ends lost 0 bases at V and 2 bases at J; junction bases unmatched: 4. The CDR3 sequence is CAISESGQGKTYEQYF. DNA of the CDR3: TGTGCCATCAGTGAGTCGGGACAGGGGAAGACCTACGAGCAGTACTTC.

The chain carries TRBV6-8 and TRBJ1-4, with 9 bases identical to TRBD1. CDR3 length equals 18 residues. With V trimmed by 2 bases and J by 7 bases, 14 bases remained unmatched. Germline V CDR1 and CDR2: MNHGY, SAAAGT. This CDR3 is CASSYPKGDRQGGEKLFF. The DNA for the CDR3 is TGTGCCAGCAGTTACCCGAAGGGAGACCGACAGGGGGGTGAAAAACTGTTTTTT.

V usage is TRBV6-5 and J usage is TRBJ2-7; 10 positions match TRBD1. The CDR3 totals 15 residues. V lost 1 base, J lost 4 bases, and 4 bases stayed unmatched. Germline V gives CDR1 MNHEY, CDR2 SVGAGI. The CDR3 DNA is TGTGCCAGCAGTTACTATGGGACAGGGGTATACGAGCAGTACTTC. Translation: CASSYYGTGVYEQYF.

The rearrangement links TRBV19 to TRBJ1-3; maybe TRBD1 (6 bases). Germline lookup yields CDR1 LNHDA and CDR2 SQIVND (reference sequence). This CDR3 spans 13 amino acids. Trimming pared 8 bases from V and 0 bases from J, leaving 8 bases between. The CDR3 DNA reads TGTGCCAGTCGACAGGTCTCTGGAAACACCATATATTTT. Encoded protein: CASRQVSGNTIYF.

The J gene is TRBJ2-3, the V gene TRBV14, with D tentatively TRBD1 (6 bases). Germline values: CDR1 SGHDN, CDR2 FVKESK. The ends were cut back, 4 bases at V and 4 bases at J, with 21 bases in the middle. The CDR3 has 17 residues. CDR3 coding DNA: TGTGCCAGCAGCCTGGGGGCGATAGCAGGAGCCGCAGATACGCAGTATTTT. This codes for CASSLGAIAGAADTQYF.

The rearrangement joins TRBV6-1 to TRBJ1-2; D is possibly TRBD1 (6 bases). V was shortened by 4 bases and J by 3 bases, with 15 bases between the two germline ends. CDR1 is MNHNS, CDR2 SASEGT, per germline. The CDR3 totals 15 residues. The CDR3 DNA reads TGTGCCAGCAGTGCCCTCGGACAGACCTACTATGGCTACACCTTC. Residues: CASSALGQTYYGYTF.

This clone was found once. The rearrangement uses TRBV5-1 and TRBJ1-4; TRBD1 might be the D (5 bases). This CDR3 comprises 15 residues. The V and J ends lost 1 base and 4 bases respectively, with 11 bases between them. Germline values: CDR1 SGHRS, CDR2 YFSETQ. The CDR3 reads CASSLFGQGNEKLFF. The CDR3 nucleotides are TGCGCCAGCAGCTTGTTTGGTCAGGGTAATGAAAAACTGTTTTTT.

This clone was picked up a small number of times. V and J are TRBV2 and TRBJ1-2; TRBD1 agrees at 7 bases. The CDR3 is 14 amino acids. CDR1 and CDR2 (germline): SNHLY, FYNNEI. V gave up 3 bases and J gave up 4 bases; unmatched junction bases: 5. CDR3 sequence reads: CASSETGFGYGYTF. DNA of the CDR3: TGTGCCAGCAGTGAGACAGGGTTCGGCTATGGCTACACCTTC.

The V call is TRBV19, the J call TRBJ2-6; 9 bases map to TRBD2. Losses at the gene ends were 0 bases for V and 3 bases for J; bases not matched to a gene: 6. The germline gives CDR1 LNHDA, CDR2 SQIVND (reference sequence). The CDR3 has 18 residues. CDR3 coding DNA: TGTGCCAGTAGTATAGACGGCGGGAGGGCTATTGGGGCCAACGTCCTGACTTTC. It is translated as CASSIDGGRAIGANVLTF.

The CDR3 DNA reads as TGTGCCAGCTCCCCCCGGGACTTACAAGAGACCCAGTACTTC. This translates into CASSPRDLQETQYF. The V and J genes are TRBV2 and TRBJ2-5; possible D gene TRBD2, 6 bases. Germline CDR1 reads SNHLY; CDR2 reads FYNNEI. V was shortened by 8 bases and J by 2 bases, with 15 bases between the two germline ends. The CDR3 is made up of 14 amino acids.

The genes are TRBV2 and TRBJ2-1, with 7 bases matching TRBD2. This CDR3 is 14 amino acids long. V shed 4 bases and J 8 bases; nucleotides not matched to a gene: 8. Per the germline V gene, CDR1 is SNHLY and CDR2 is FYNNEI. The CDR3 region has the DNA TGTGCCAGCAGTGGAAGGCTAGCGGCGTATGAGCAGTTCTTC. Residues: CASSGRLAAYEQFF.

The rearrangement uses TRBV29-1 and TRBJ2-3; D gene ambiguous. CDR1 and CDR2 from the germline V gene are SQVTM and ANQGSEA. This CDR3 comprises 12 residues. Trimming stripped 7 bases from V and 1 base from J, with 9 bases between. CDR3 DNA: TGCAGCGGCGCATCTGGCACAGATACGCAGTATTTT. Translation gives CSGASGTDTQYF.

The chain links TRBV5-4 to TRBJ2-1; 8 positions match TRBD2. The CDR3 contains 15 residues. The germline V gene encodes CDR1 SGHNT and CDR2 YYREEE (reference sequence). The ends lost 7 bases at V and 0 bases at J; junction bases unmatched: 6. The CDR3 bases are TGTGCCAGCGGGAGAGGGACTAGCTCCTACAATGAGCAGTTCTTC. Translating gives CASGRGTSSYNEQFF.

The chain combines TRBV5-1 with TRBJ2-3, with 9 positions matching TRBD1. With 4 bases clipped from V and 2 bases from J, the junction kept 5 bases outside the gene matches. This CDR3 is built from 15 residues. Germline CDR1 SGHRS, CDR2 YFSETQ. This chain's CDR3 is CASSPGQGLTDTQYF. CDR3 nucleotide sequence: TGCGCCAGCAGCCCGGGACAGGGCCTCACAGATACGCAGTATTTT.

V and J are TRBV5-1 and TRBJ1-2, with 9 positions matching TRBD1. This CDR3 spans 16 amino acids. Looked up from germline, CDR1 is SGHRS and CDR2 is YFSETQ. V trimming: 3 bases; J trimming: 5 bases; junction bases outside the gene matches: 11. The CDR3 region is CASSSTLGQGDYGYTF. The DNA for the CDR3 is TGCGCCAGCAGCTCCACTCTGGGACAGGGCGATTATGGCTACACCTTC.

The chain uses TRBV7-8 and TRBJ2-2; D unclear. Germline loops: CDR1 SGHVS, CDR2 FQNEAQ. This CDR3 has 13 residues. Trimming shortened V by 4 bases and J by 5 bases, and 8 bases separated the two germline ends. CDR3 region: CASSYSRTGELFF. The CDR3 coding sequence is TGTGCCAGCAGCTATAGTAGAACCGGGGAGCTGTTTTTT.